This TCR beta chain was recorded in a study of T cell responses to AZD1222 COVID-19 vaccine. CDR3 size: 13 residues. Germline V gives CDR1 MNHEY, CDR2 SVGEGT. V lost 5 bases and J lost 4, with 9 bases in between. Second-dose groups at about 4 or about 12 weeks were pooled. Clones were read by immunoSEQ multiplex PCR, and TCRdb kept only the in-frame ones, dropping some. Of about 150,000 clones detected, about nine tenths appear once; the ten largest clones hold about 9.8%. The TCR originated in an adult who received the AZD1222 COVID-19 vaccine. The J gene is TRBJ2-1, the V gene TRBV6-2 or TRBV6-3, with D possibly TRBD1 on 6 matching bases. Sequenced material: peripheral blood, taken 28 days after the second AZD1222 dose. Here the CDR3 reads CASSMDSYNEQFF. CDR3 nucleotide sequence: TGTGCCAGCAGTATGGACAGTTACAATGAGCAGTTCTTC.